This TCR beta chain stems from a study of T cell repertoires in cytomegalovirus infection. Background on the study: An indication of both CMV infection and matching HLA type came from public TCR beta signatures. Whole-study findings and limits: Cumulative public TCR beta family frequency identified carriers of CMV plus the relevant HLA. HLA-C-restricted CMV clonotypes gave the most frequent clonotype in two of eight donors.

This CDR3 is built from 16 residues. In germline, CDR1 is SNHLY, CDR2 FYNNEI. Trimming stripped 9 bases from V and 2 bases from J, with 23 bases between. In this sample, this clonotype turned up a few times. Antigen: not known. From the reads, TCRdb called clonotypes with MiXCR, one entry per CDR3 protein. Of around 630,000 distinct CDR3 sequences listed, roughly 24% are singletons. This TCR came from a human donor in good health (CMV status not recorded). Some clones in this sample may be carry-over from other donors' samples. The chain uses TRBV2 and TRBJ2-7; possible D gene TRBD1, 6 bases. Sequenced: CD8+ T cells from PBMCs. CDR3 protein: CASNSVQGRATYEQYF. For the CDR3, the DNA is TGTGCCAGTAATTCAGTACAGGGACGAGCGACCTACGAGCAGTACTTC.